This T cell receptor beta chain was profiled in a study of cytomegalovirus exposure and HLA in healthy donors. Some clones are missing from TCRdb's copy, which holds only in-frame ones; the method was immunoSEQ multiplex PCR. The sample holds about 200,000 clones; over 65% are singletons and the top ten take roughly 5.5%. The germline CDR1 and CDR2 sequences are MNHEY and SMNVEV (reference sequence). Trimming removed 5 bases at V and 3 bases at J, with 20 bases between. The CDR3 contains 16 residues. Sequencing input: PBMCs. The receptor was isolated from a woman younger than 35 in good health and CMV-seronegative. The J gene is TRBJ2-7, the V gene TRBV27; D uncertain. In nucleotides, the CDR3 is TGTGCCAGCAGTGTACGTCCGGCAGGTGGATTCTACGAGCAGTACTTC. It translates to CASSVRPAGGFYEQYF.